This T cell receptor beta chain appears in the sequencing data of a study of blood T cells in healthy people across ages. CDR1 and CDR2 (germline): SQVTM, ANQGSEA. V dropped 3 bases and J dropped 0 bases, with 2 bases sitting between them. The CDR3 spans 11 residues. Study observations and caveats: Any conclusive comparison of naive versus antigen-experienced cells was prevented by using unsorted PBMCs.

Every donor provided around 9.5 milliliters of peripheral blood. No fewer than 5.5 micrograms of total RNA were isolated from every sample. Using a J-beta primer mix together with a sample-barcoded 5' primer, a second PCR was run for roughly 7 to 11 cycles. TCRdb reprocessed the 5' RACE reads via MiXCR and lists one record per CDR3 protein. Among more than 1.4 million distinct CDR3 sequences listed, approximately 40% were seen once. Of note for this clonotype: Its antigen is currently unknown.

The TCR comes from a woman aged 18-30 years in good health. The chain employs TRBV29-1 and TRBJ1-2; D gene ambiguous. The sample consisted of blood. CDR3 loop: CSVETNYGYTF. The CDR3 DNA reads TGCAGCGTTGAGACTAACTATGGCTACACCTTC.